These 26 T cell receptor beta chains came from one sample sequenced in a study of OX40 agonist ivuxolimab in advanced cancers. Some clones are missing from TCRdb's copy, which holds only in-frame ones; the method was immunoSEQ multiplex PCR. Counted here are some 15,000 clones, about 80% occurring once; the ten biggest clones make up roughly 30%. Sequencing used CD4+ or CD8+ T cells sorted from blood, obtained in a trial of the OX40 agonist ivuxolimab. The receptors stem from an adult with an advanced solid tumor such as melanoma, head and neck, liver or kidney cancer.

The chain recombines TRBV15 with TRBJ2-1; 7 nucleotides match TRBD2. Germline CDR1 and CDR2: LNHNV and YYDKDF (reference sequence). V trimming: 0 bases; J trimming: 2 bases; junction bases outside the gene matches: 19. This CDR3 is 21 amino acids long. CDR3 DNA: TGTGCCACCAGCAGAGATAACTTCGACTTTATTAGCGGGTTTCCCTACAATGAGCAGTTCTTC. It specifies CATSRDNFDFISGFPYNEQFF.

This clone was seen only a few times. Other DNA sequences in this sample translate to the same CDR3. The genes are TRBV29-1 and TRBJ2-2; D is unresolved. The CDR3 is 12 amino acids. Trimming took 6 bases from V and 4 from J, leaving 9 bases between them. From germline, CDR1 is SQVTM and CDR2 ANQGSEA. CDR3 bases: TGCAGCGTGGGTGGATTCACCGGGGAGCTGTTTTTT. Translated, it gives CSVGGFTGELFF.

The chain has TRBV2 and TRBJ2-1; D not resolved. V shed 1 base and J shed 4 bases, with 8 bases lying between them. CDR3 length: 14 residues. Germline CDR1 is SNHLY and CDR2 is FYNNEI. The CDR3 DNA reads as TGTGCCAGCAGTGAAGGGACCTATTACAATGAGCAGTTCTTC. Translation: CASSEGTYYNEQFF.

This rearrangement joins TRBV28 to TRBJ2-2; the D is unclear. In germline, CDR1 is MDHEN, CDR2 SYDVKM. With 1 base removed from V and 1 base from J, the gap between germline ends came to 4 bases. The CDR3 is made up of 14 amino acids. The CDR3 DNA follows: TGTGCCAGCAGTTTATTGGGGAACACCGGGGAGCTGTTTTTT. This translates into CASSLLGNTGELFF. Full variable domain (rest looked up from reference TRBV28 and TRBJ2-2): DVKVTQSSRYLVKRTGEKVFLECVQDMDHENMFWYRQDPGLGLRLIYFSYDVKMKEKGDIPEGYSVSREKKERFSLILESASTNQTSMYLCASSLLGNTGELFFGEGSRLTVL.

Of note for this clone: The identical CDR3 is also encoded by other nucleotide sequences in the sample. This sequence joins TRBV15 and TRBJ1-5, with D tentatively TRBD1 (5 bases). CDR3 length: 15 residues. Germline V gene data show CDR1 as LNHNV and CDR2 as YYDKDF (reference sequence). V dropped 0 bases and J dropped 2 bases, with 8 bases sitting between them. CDR3 DNA: TGTGCCACCAGCAGAGAGGGGCAGGGCAATCAGCCCCAGCATTTT. This translates into CATSREGQGNQPQHF. The full variable domain, with the rest looked up from reference TRBV15 and TRBJ1-5, is DAMVIQNPRYQVTQFGKPVTLSCSQTLNHNVMYWYQQKSSQAPKLLFHYYDKDFNNEADTPDNFQSRRPNTSFCFLDIRSPGLGDTAMYLCATSREGQGNQPQHFGDGTRLSIL.

The rearrangement links TRBV19 to TRBJ2-5; 13 bases fit TRBD2. This CDR3 region has 13 residues. V lost 3 bases to trimming and J lost 13 bases; unmatched junction nucleotides: 5. CDR1 LNHDA and CDR2 SQIVND come from the germline V gene (reference sequence). In DNA form, the CDR3 reads TGTGCCAGTAGTATGGGGACTAGCGGGACCGCGTACTTC. As protein: CASSMGTSGTAYF.

The chain is built from TRBV13 and TRBJ2-7; 14 bases line up with TRBD2. V lost 5 bases, J lost 3 bases, and 6 bases stayed unmatched. CDR3 length: 16 residues. The germline CDR1 and CDR2 sequences are PRHDT and FYEKMQ (reference sequence). CDR3 in amino acids: CASSVGTSGRYYEQYF. DNA for the CDR3: TGTGCCAGCAGCGTCGGGACTAGCGGGAGATACTACGAGCAGTACTTC.

The chain combines TRBV27 with TRBJ2-3; D gene unclear. CDR3 size: 13 residues. From germline, CDR1 is MNHEY and CDR2 SMNVEV (reference sequence). Trimming left V 5 bases short and J 4 bases short, with 10 bases between. The CDR3 sequence: CASSPPYPDTQYF. The CDR3 DNA follows: TGTGCCAGCAGTCCCCCATATCCAGATACGCAGTATTTT.

This chain joins TRBV6-1 and TRBJ2-1; D perhaps matches TRBD2 (6 bases). Germline V CDR1 and CDR2: MNHNS, SASEGT. There are 14 residues in the CDR3. V was clipped by 8 bases and J by 2 bases, with 13 bases between them. The CDR3 DNA reads as TGTGCCAGCTGGGACTTCACGGCCTACAATGAGCAGTTCTTC. It codes for CASWDFTAYNEQFF.

This clone was seen a few times. At the DNA level, this CDR3 is encoded by other sequences in the same sample as well. The chain is built from TRBV5-1 and TRBJ2-1; the D is unclear. CDR3 length: 13 amino acids. Trimming cost V 0 bases and J 6 bases, with 7 bases left between them. Looked up from germline, CDR1 is SGHRS and CDR2 is YFSETQ. The CDR3 DNA sequence: TGCGCCAGCAGCTTGGGAACCTCCAATGAGCAGTTCTTC. Residues: CASSLGTSNEQFF. The full variable domain, with the rest looked up from reference TRBV5-1 and TRBJ2-1, is KAGVTQTPRYLIKTRGQQVTLSCSPISGHRSVSWYQQTPGQGLQFLFEYFSETQRNKGNFPGRFSGRQFSNSRSEMNVSTLELGDSALYLCASSLGTSNEQFFGPGTRLTVL.

This rearrangement joins TRBV4-2 to TRBJ2-6; 7 bases are shared with TRBD1. The germline V gene has CDR1 LGHNA and CDR2 YNFKEQ. CDR3 size: 19 residues. J gave up 2 bases and V 0 bases, and 10 bases lay outside the gene matches. In DNA, the CDR3 is TGTGCCAGCAGCCAAGATTGGGCAGGGGGAGACCCTGGGGCCAACGTCCTGACTTTC. This translates into CASSQDWAGGDPGANVLTF.

The V gene is TRBV7-9, the J gene TRBJ2-7; no reliable D call. Germline V gene lookup returns CDR1 SEHNR and CDR2 FQNEAQ (reference sequence). CDR3 length: 12 residues. Trimming stripped 1 base from V and 6 bases from J, with 7 bases between. CDR3 sequence: CASSLVGREQYF. The CDR3 bases are TGTGCCAGCAGCTTAGTAGGGCGCGAGCAGTACTTC.

This clone was seen only once. The chain joins TRBV6-1 to TRBJ1-3; no clear D. Trimming shortened V by 6 bases and J by 0 bases, and 12 bases separated the two germline ends. Per the germline V gene, CDR1 is MNHNS and CDR2 is SASEGT. The CDR3 spans 15 residues. The CDR3 DNA is TGTGCCAGCAGACCCCCGTGGAACTCTGGAAACACCATATATTTT. Amino acid sequence: CASRPPWNSGNTIYF.

A single count supports this clone. The chain uses TRBV5-1 and TRBJ2-7; D perhaps matches TRBD2 (6 bases). Germline assignment: CDR1 SGHRS and CDR2 YFSETQ. The CDR3 covers 15 residues. Trimming took 3 bases from V and 2 from J, leaving 15 bases between them. CDR3 DNA sequence: TGCGCCAGCAGCTGGCGGTGGGAGGCCCCCTACGAGCAGTACTTC. As protein: CASSWRWEAPYEQYF.

J is TRBJ2-5 and V is TRBV6-6, with D tentatively TRBD2 (6 bases). In germline, CDR1 is MNHNY, CDR2 SVGAGI (reference sequence). Trimming shortened V by 8 bases and J by 1 base, and 11 bases separated the two germline ends. The CDR3 is 13 residues long. The CDR3 sequence is CASGGTLQETQYF. CDR3 nucleotide sequence: TGTGCCAGCGGCGGGACTCTCCAAGAGACCCAGTACTTC.

By share of the sample, this clone is medium-sized. This rearrangement joins TRBV7-9 to TRBJ2-7; D possibly corresponds to TRBD1 (6 bases). The V gene's germline CDR1 is SEHNR and CDR2 FQNEAQ (reference sequence). CDR3 size: 14 residues. Trimming took off 0 bases at V and 5 bases at J, with 11 bases between the two ends. DNA for the CDR3: TGTGCCAGCAGCTTAGCGCTAGGGGGTGACGAGCAGTACTTC. It encodes CASSLALGGDEQYF.

The genes are TRBV6-1 and TRBJ2-3; D possibly corresponds to TRBD2 (6 bases). Trimming removed 4 bases at V and 5 bases at J, with 13 bases between. This CDR3 is built from 14 residues. Germline V lookup: CDR1 MNHNS, CDR2 SASEGT. CDR3 sequence (DNA): TGTGCCAGCAGTGCGAGGCGGGACGGAGATACGCAGTATTTT. Translation: CASSARRDGDTQYF.

The chain couples TRBV19 to TRBJ1-1; D unclear. The CDR3 spans 13 residues. Germline-derived CDR1 and CDR2 are LNHDA and SQIVND (reference sequence). V was trimmed by 3 bases and J by 0 bases, leaving 5 bases between them. CDR3 protein: CASSMGLNTEAFF. The CDR3 DNA follows: TGTGCCAGTAGTATGGGCCTGAACACTGAAGCTTTCTTT.

CDR3 sequence (DNA): TGTGCCAGCAGCCCTCTTCTGGAGGAGTCCCCGTCCGAGCAGTACTTC. It codes for CASSPLLEESPSEQYF. The rearrangement uses TRBV28 and TRBJ2-7; D may be TRBD2 (5 bases). This CDR3 region has 16 residues. V gave up 6 bases and J gave up 6 bases, with 24 bases separating them. Germline lookup yields CDR1 MDHEN and CDR2 SYDVKM.

The chain employs TRBV2 and TRBJ2-1, with TRBD2 as a possible D gene (6 bases). Trimming took 4 bases from V and 5 from J, leaving 12 bases between them. This CDR3 is 14 amino acids long. Looked up from germline, CDR1 is SNHLY and CDR2 is FYNNEI. The CDR3 here is CASSVAGYHNEQFF. The CDR3 nucleotides read TGTGCCAGCAGTGTCGCGGGATACCACAATGAGCAGTTCTTC.

About this clone itself: An end of the junction differs from the germline gene, which may be a read error. The chain couples TRBV18 to TRBJ2-7; D perhaps matches TRBD1 (5 bases). The V gene's germline CDR1 is KGHSH and CDR2 LQKENI. CDR3 length: 12 residues. Here the CDR3 DNA reads TGTGCCAGCTCACCGGGGCACGGAGAGCAGCACTTC. Translating gives CASSPGHGEQHF.

This chain connects TRBV20-1 to TRBJ1-2; D ambiguous. CDR1 is DFQATT, CDR2 SNEGSKA, per germline (reference sequence). This CDR3 is built from 9 residues. The V and J ends lost 3 bases and 8 bases respectively, with 4 bases between them. CDR3 in DNA: TGCAGTGCTAGTGGAGGCTACACCTTC. This gives the protein CSASGGYTF.

The V and J genes are TRBV7-9 and TRBJ2-7; possibly TRBD1 for D (7 bases). The CDR3 has 14 residues. Germline V gives CDR1 SEHNR, CDR2 FQNEAQ (reference sequence). Trimming cost V 5 bases and J 5 bases, with 16 bases left between them. The CDR3 loop reads CASSLGGGGDEQYF. The CDR3 DNA sequence: TGTGCCAGCAGCCTCGGCGGAGGGGGCGACGAGCAGTACTTC.

This chain joins TRBV4-1 and TRBJ2-5; either TRBD1 or TRBD2 may supply D (5 bases each). Between the trimmed V and J ends, which lost 0 bases and 5 bases, there was a span of 10 bases. Germline CDR1 reads MGHRA; CDR2 reads YSYEKL. This CDR3 has 14 residues. The CDR3 DNA sequence: TGCGCCAGCAGCCAAGATCTGGGGGTCGAGACCCAGTACTTC. Its protein is CASSQDLGVETQYF.

The chain combines TRBV19 with TRBJ1-1; D is possibly TRBD1 (5 bases). The CDR3 is 14 residues long. Trimming removed 1 base at V and 3 bases at J, with 9 bases between. Germline lookup yields CDR1 LNHDA and CDR2 SQIVND (reference sequence). CDR3 DNA sequence: TGTGCCAGTAGTATAGGGGGCGCGGACACTGAAGCTTTCTTT. This sequence encodes CASSIGGADTEAFF.

The chain has TRBV7-9 and TRBJ2-1; possibly TRBD2 for D (6 bases). Germline CDR1 reads SEHNR; CDR2 reads FQNEAQ (reference sequence). This CDR3 region has 17 residues. V was shortened by 3 bases and J by 8 bases, with 23 bases between the two germline ends. The CDR3 loop is CASSLTRGLNLWDEQFF. The CDR3 region has the DNA TGTGCCAGCAGCTTGACCCGGGGACTTAACCTATGGGATGAGCAGTTCTTC.